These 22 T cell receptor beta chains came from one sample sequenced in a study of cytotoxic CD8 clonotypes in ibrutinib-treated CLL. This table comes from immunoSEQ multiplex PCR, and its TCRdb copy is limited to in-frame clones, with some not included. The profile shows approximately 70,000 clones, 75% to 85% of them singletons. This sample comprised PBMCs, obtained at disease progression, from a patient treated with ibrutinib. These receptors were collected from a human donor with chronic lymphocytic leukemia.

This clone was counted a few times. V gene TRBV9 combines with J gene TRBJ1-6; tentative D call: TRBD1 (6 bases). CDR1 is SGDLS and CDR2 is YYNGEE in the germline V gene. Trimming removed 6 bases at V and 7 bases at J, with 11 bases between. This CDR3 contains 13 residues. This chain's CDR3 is CASNPQGNSPLHF. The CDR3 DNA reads TGTGCCAGCAATCCACAGGGAAATTCACCCCTCCACTTT.

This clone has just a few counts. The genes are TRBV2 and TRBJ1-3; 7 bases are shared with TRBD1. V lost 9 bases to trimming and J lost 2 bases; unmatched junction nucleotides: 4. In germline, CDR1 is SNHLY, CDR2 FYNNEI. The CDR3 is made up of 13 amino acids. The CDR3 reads CASGGTAGNTIYF. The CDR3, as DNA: TGTGCCAGTGGGGGGACAGCTGGAAACACCATATATTTT.

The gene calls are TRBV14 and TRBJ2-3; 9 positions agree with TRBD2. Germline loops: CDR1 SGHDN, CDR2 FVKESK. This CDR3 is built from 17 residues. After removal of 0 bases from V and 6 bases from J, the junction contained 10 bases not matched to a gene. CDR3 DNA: TGTGCCAGCAGCCAAGATCAGGGTAGCGGGAGAATGGATACGCAGTATTTT. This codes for CASSQDQGSGRMDTQYF.

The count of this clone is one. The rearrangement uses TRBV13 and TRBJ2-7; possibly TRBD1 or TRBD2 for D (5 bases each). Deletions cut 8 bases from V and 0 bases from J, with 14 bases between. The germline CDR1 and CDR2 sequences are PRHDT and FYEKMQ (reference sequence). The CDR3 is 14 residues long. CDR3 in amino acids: CASGPPGASYEQYF. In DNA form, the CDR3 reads TGTGCCAGCGGTCCCCCCGGGGCCTCCTACGAGCAGTACTTC.

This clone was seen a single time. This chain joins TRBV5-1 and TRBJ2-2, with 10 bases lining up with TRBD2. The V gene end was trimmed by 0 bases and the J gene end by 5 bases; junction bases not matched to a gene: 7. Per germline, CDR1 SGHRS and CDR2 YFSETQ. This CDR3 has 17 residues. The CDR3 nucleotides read TGCGCCAGCAGCTTGGCGGCTAGCGGGAGTAGTACCGGGGAGCTGTTTTTT. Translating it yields CASSLAASGSSTGELFF.

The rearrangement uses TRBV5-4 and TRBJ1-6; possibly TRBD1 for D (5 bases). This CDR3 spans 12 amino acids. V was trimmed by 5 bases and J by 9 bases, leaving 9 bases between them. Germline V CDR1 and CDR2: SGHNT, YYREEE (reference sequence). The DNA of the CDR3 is TGTGCCAGCAGTTGGGACGCTTCACCCCTCCACTTT. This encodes CASSWDASPLHF.

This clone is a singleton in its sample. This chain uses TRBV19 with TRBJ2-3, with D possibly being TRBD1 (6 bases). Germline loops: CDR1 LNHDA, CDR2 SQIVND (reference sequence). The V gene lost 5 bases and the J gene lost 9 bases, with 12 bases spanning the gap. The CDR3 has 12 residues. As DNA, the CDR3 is TGTGCCAGTAGTTCCCGGGACAAGACGCAGTATTTT. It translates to CASSSRDKTQYF.

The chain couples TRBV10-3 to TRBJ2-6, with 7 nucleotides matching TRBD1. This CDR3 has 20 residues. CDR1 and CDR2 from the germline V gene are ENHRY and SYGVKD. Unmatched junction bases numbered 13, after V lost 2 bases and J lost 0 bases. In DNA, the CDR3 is TGTGCCATCAGTGAGCCTTATCGGACAGGTTCCCGCTCTGGGGCCAACGTCCTGACTTTC. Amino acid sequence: CAISEPYRTGSRSGANVLTF.

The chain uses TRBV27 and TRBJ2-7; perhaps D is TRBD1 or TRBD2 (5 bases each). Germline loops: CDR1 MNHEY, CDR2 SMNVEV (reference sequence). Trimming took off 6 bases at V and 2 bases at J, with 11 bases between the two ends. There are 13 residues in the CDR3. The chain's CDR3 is CASSLGTAYEQYF. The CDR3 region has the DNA TGTGCCAGCAGCCTCGGGACGGCCTACGAGCAGTACTTC.

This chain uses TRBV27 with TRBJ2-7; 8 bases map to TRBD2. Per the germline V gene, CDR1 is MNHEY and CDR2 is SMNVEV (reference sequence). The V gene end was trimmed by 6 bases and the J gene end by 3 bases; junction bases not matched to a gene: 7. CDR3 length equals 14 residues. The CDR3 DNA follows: TGTGCCAGCAGACCTCCGGGACTAGTCTACGAGCAGTACTTC. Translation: CASRPPGLVYEQYF.

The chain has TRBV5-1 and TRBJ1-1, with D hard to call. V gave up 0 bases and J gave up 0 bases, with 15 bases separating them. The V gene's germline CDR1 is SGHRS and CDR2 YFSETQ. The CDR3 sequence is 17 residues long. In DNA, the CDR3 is TGCGCCAGCAGCTTGGCAGGACGGATTCTTATGAACACTGAAGCTTTCTTT. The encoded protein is CASSLAGRILMNTEAFF. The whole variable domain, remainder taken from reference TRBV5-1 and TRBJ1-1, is KAGVTQTPRYLIKTRGQQVTLSCSPISGHRSVSWYQQTPGQGLQFLFEYFSETQRNKGNFPGRFSGRQFSNSRSEMNVSTLELGDSALYLCASSLAGRILMNTEAFFGQGTRLTVV.

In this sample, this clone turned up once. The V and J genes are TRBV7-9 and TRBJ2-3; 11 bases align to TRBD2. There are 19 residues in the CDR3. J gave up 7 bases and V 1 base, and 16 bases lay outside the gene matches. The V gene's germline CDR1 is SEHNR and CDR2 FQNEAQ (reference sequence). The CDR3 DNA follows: TGTGCCAGCAGCTTAGGGCTAGCGGGAGGACAATTGCTTTCTAATACGCAGTATTTT. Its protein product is CASSLGLAGGQLLSNTQYF.

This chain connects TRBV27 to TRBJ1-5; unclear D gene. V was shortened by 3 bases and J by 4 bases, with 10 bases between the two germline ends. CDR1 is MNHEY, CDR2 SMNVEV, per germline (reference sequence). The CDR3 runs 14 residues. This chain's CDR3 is CASSFGMMNQPQHF. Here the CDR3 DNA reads TGTGCCAGCAGTTTTGGTATGATGAATCAGCCCCAGCATTTT.

For the CDR3, the DNA is TGTGCCAGCAGTTTCGCCACAGGGGGAGGTGGCTACACCTTC. The encoded protein is CASSFATGGGGYTF. This rearrangement joins TRBV27 to TRBJ1-2, with 8 positions matching TRBD1. The length of the CDR3 is 14 residues. J gave up 7 bases and V 3 bases, and 7 bases lay outside the gene matches. Germline V gene data show CDR1 as MNHEY and CDR2 as SMNVEV (reference sequence).

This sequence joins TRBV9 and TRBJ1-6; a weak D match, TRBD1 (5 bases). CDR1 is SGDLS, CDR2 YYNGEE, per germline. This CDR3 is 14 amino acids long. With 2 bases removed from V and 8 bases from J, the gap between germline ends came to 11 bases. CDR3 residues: CASSVGQRDSPLHF. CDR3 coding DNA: TGTGCCAGCAGCGTCGGACAACGAGATTCACCCCTCCACTTT.

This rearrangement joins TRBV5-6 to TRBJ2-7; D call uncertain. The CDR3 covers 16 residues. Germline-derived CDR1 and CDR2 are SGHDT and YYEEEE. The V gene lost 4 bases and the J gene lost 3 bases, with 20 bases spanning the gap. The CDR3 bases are TGTGCCAGCAGCAAGAGATCCGGACCAGGTATCTACGAGCAGTACTTC. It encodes CASSKRSGPGIYEQYF. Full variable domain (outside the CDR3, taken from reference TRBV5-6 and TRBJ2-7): DAGVTQSPTHLIKTRGQQVTLRCSPKSGHDTVSWYQQALGQGPQFIFQYYEEEERQRGNFPDRFSGHQFPNYSSELNVNALLLGDSALYLCASSKRSGPGIYEQYFGPGTRLTVT.

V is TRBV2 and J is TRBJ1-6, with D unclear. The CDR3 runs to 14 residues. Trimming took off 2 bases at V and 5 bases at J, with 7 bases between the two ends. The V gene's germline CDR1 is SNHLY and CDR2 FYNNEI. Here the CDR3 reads CASSERDNNSPLHF. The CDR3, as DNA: TGTGCCAGCAGTGAAAGGGATAATAATTCACCCCTCCACTTT.

CDR3 sequence (DNA): TGTGCCAGCAGCCCCCTCGGTGACAGGGGGCGTCGTGAGGACACTGAAGCTTTCTTT. Its protein is CASSPLGDRGRREDTEAFF. V usage is TRBV13 and J usage is TRBJ1-1; 10 bases are shared with TRBD1. The germline CDR1 and CDR2 sequences are PRHDT and FYEKMQ (reference sequence). The length of the CDR3 is 19 residues. V shed 5 bases and J 3 bases; nucleotides not matched to a gene: 18.

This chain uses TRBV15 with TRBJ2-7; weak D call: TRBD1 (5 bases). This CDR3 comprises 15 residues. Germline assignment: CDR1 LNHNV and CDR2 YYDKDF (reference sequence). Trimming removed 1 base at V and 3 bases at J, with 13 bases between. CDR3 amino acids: CATSRVGDSLYEQYF. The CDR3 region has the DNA TGTGCCACCAGCAGAGTTGGTGACAGCCTCTACGAGCAGTACTTC.

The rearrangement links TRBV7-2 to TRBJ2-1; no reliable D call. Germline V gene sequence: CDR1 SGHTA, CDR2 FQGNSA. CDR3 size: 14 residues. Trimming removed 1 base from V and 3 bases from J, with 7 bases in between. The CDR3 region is CASSLGVVYNEQFF. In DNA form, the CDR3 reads TGTGCCAGCAGCTTAGGTGTAGTCTACAATGAGCAGTTCTTC. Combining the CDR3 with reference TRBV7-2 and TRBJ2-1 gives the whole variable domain GAGVSQSPSNKVTEKGKDVELRCDPISGHTALYWYRQSLGQGLEFLIYFQGNSAPDKSGLPSDRFSAERTGGSVSTLTIQRTQQEDSAVYLCASSLGVVYNEQFFGPGTRLTVL.

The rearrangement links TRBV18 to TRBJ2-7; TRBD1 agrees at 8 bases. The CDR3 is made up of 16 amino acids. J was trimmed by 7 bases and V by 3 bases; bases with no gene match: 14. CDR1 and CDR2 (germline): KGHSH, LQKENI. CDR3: CASSPTLRTGYGEQYF. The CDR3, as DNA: TGTGCCAGCTCACCGACTTTGCGGACAGGGTATGGAGAGCAGTACTTC.

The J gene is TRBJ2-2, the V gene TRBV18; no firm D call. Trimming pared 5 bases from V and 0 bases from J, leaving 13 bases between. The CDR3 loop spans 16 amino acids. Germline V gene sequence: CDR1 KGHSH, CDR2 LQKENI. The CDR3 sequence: CASSSGWAANTGELFF. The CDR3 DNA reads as TGTGCCAGCTCATCCGGTTGGGCCGCGAACACCGGGGAGCTGTTTTTT.